A single TCR beta chain is shown here with its context. Its antigen has not been determined. No much larger clone is present one base from it, and per-base qualities are unavailable. Peripheral blood CD8+ and CD4+ T cells from healthy donors, Susac syndrome patients and multiple sclerosis patients were profiled using high-throughput TCR beta sequencing. The multiple sclerosis controls were treatment-naive patients whose relapsing-remitting disease, either stable or active, fulfilled the revised McDonald criteria. CD8+ TEMRA cells were enriched by FACS, while bulk CD8+ and CD4+ T cells were purified by magnetic negative isolation. Blood was drawn into EDTA tubes, processed within 24 hours, and PBMCs were isolated by density gradient centrifugation. PBMCs intended for TCR sequencing were cryopreserved in liquid nitrogen and thawed later in a water bath at 37 degrees C. The sorted or isolated CD4+, CD8+ and CD8+ TEMRA cells had a purity of 90% or higher.

This sample is part of a study of CD8 T cells in Susac syndrome (dated 2019 in TCRdb). Looking at the study overall: The study used repertoire sequencing to test whether antigen drove CD8+ T cell activation and differentiation in Susac syndrome. The study compared CD8+ T cell repertoire clonality among eleven to twelve healthy donors, 14 Susac syndrome patients and fewer than 19 multiple sclerosis patients. General conclusions and limits of the study: The study acknowledged that relatively few individuals were included in the TCR sequencing and HLA analysis.

From the germline V gene (reference sequence), CDR1 is MNHEY and CDR2 is SMNVEV. The CDR3, from cysteine to phenylalanine, totals 16 residues. Of all the DNA, just the CDR3 is kept, 48 bases in frame from base 1. V lost 2 bases and J lost 0 bases; the stretch between them is 11 bases long. RNA was extracted using the RNeasy kit, and about 0.5 to 1 ug of the RNA was reverse transcribed with random hexamers. The immunoSEQ multiplex PCR assay, which covers 54 Vbeta and 13 Jbeta segments, was used to amplify TCR beta CDR3 regions. To correct PCR amplification bias, a synthetic template baseline was used for both primer optimization and computational correction. From the authors' description of their analysis: Only productive sequences were kept, with reads annotated to V, D and J genes according to IMGT and analyzed in immunoSEQ Analyzer. To calculate clonality, Shannon entropy was normalized by log2 of the number of productive unique sequences and then subtracted from one. For each patient and control, public and private clones were evaluated within the 100 most prevalent clones. Clones were defined as Susac-specific if absent from the healthy and MS cohorts, from approximately 1,100 published viral clones and from other ImmuneACCESS disease sequences. Using fastp trimming at Q25 and MiXCR clonotype assembly, TCRdb reanalyzed the public sequencing data and kept in-frame beta chains. Each CDR3 protein appears once, grouped with its most common genes and DNA. V and J calls and clone size were set by TCRdb, not the authors. Counted in this sample were hundreds of thousands of distinct CDR3 sequences; roughly 85% of them appeared once. Of the sample, around 0.2% falls within the top ten clones.

The specimen sequenced was CD8+ T cells from PBMCs. This sequence uses TRBV27 and TRBJ2-1; the D gene identity is not certain. The TCR comes from a human donor with multiple sclerosis. The nucleotides are TGTGCCAGCAGTTTAGTGGCGTTGAGCTCCTACAATGAGCAGTTCTTC. This translates into CASSLVALSSYNEQFF.